This T cell receptor (beta chain) was observed in a study of blood T cell repertoires in COVID-19. About the research overall: The origin of the acute and convalescent COVID-19 samples was the United States, Italy and Spain. From T cells, B-cell-depleted T cells, or PBMCs came the material, which was cDNA or gDNA.

Source study methods: By means of reference gene primer amplification, nucleated cell counts were estimated. The data were produced by immunoSEQ multiplex PCR, yet TCRdb's version contains in-frame clones alone and is incomplete. V, J and clone size were drawn from that table, and D and trimming were deduced from the DNA. The table has a few hundred thousand clones, roughly 91% seen once. Source material: peripheral blood. This clonotype originated in a man over 45 with active or convalescent COVID-19.

CDR3: CATSRVAGPFRGNTIYF. DNA of the CDR3: TGTGCCACCAGCAGAGTCGCAGGGCCGTTTCGGGGAAACACCATATATTTT. The V and J genes are TRBV15 and TRBJ1-3; perhaps TRBD1 as D (5 bases). Trimming shortened V by 1 base and J by 4 bases, and 17 bases separated the two germline ends. CDR1 is LNHNV, CDR2 YYDKDF, per germline (reference sequence). This CDR3 comprises 17 residues.